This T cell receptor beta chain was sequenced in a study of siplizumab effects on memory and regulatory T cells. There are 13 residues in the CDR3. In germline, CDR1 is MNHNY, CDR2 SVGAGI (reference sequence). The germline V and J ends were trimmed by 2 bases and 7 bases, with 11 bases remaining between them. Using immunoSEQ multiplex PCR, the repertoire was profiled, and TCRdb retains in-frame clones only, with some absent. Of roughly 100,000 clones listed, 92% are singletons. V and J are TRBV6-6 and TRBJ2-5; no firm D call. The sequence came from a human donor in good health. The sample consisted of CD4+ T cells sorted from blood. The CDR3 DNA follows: TGTGCCAGCAGTTACGGAGATAGGTGGACCCAGTACTTC. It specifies CASSYGDRWTQYF.